These 27 T cell receptor beta chains share one sample of origin, sequenced in a study of beta chain features in type 1 diabetes. What was sequenced were expressed TCRB transcripts, since all of the isolated RNA had been reverse transcribed. Here immunoSEQ multiplex PCR was the method, and the copy in TCRdb shows in-frame clones only, minus some. Among about 40,000 clones listed, over 45% were seen once. The sequencing sample was made of central memory CD4+ T cells from blood. Receptor source: a woman aged 18-30 years in good health.

This clone was detected many times. This chain uses TRBV11-1 with TRBJ1-2; D is unresolved. Germline V gene data show CDR1 as SGHAT and CDR2 as FQDESV (reference sequence). The CDR3 contains 13 residues. The V and J ends lost 1 base and 4 bases respectively, with 7 bases between them. The CDR3 coding sequence is TGTGCCAGCAGCTTAGGAAGAGGCTATGGCTACACCTTC. As protein: CASSLGRGYGYTF.

The rearrangement uses TRBV19 and TRBJ2-1; 7 bases fit TRBD2. CDR3 length equals 15 residues. Germline trimming cut 3 bases from V and 5 bases from J; bases unmatched to any gene: 7. Germline V gene sequence: CDR1 LNHDA, CDR2 SQIVND (reference sequence). The CDR3 coding sequence is TGTGCCAGTAGTATTTCGGCGGGAGAAAACAATGAGCAGTTCTTC. Its protein is CASSISAGENNEQFF.

A single count supports this clone. This sequence joins TRBV28 and TRBJ1-2; 12 bases are shared with TRBD1. Trimming took 5 bases from V and 8 from J; bases not matched to a gene: 9. Germline-derived CDR1 and CDR2 are MDHEN and SYDVKM. The CDR3 loop spans 15 amino acids. The CDR3 DNA reads as TGTGCCAGCAGTATGCCGGGACAGGGGGCGCGCGGCTACACCTTC. Protein sequence: CASSMPGQGARGYTF.

The CDR3 DNA sequence: TGTGCCAGCAGTCCATGGACAGGGGGCGCGGGCGAGCAGTACTTC. Translating gives CASSPWTGGAGEQYF. This chain uses TRBV27 with TRBJ2-5; 11 nucleotides align to TRBD1. Judging by the DNA end, TRBJ2-7 fits better; the J call may be wrong. This CDR3 spans 15 amino acids. CDR1 is MNHEY and CDR2 is SMNVEV in the germline V gene (reference sequence).

This clone was recorded a few times. The CDR3 DNA sequence: TGTGCCTGGAGTGTATGGGGCAGGGAGGAGACTGAAGCTTTCTTT. Its translation: CAWSVWGREETEAFF. J is TRBJ1-1 and V is TRBV30; possibly TRBD1 for D (5 bases). Trimming removed 0 bases from V and 5 bases from J, with 16 bases in between. The V gene's germline CDR1 is GTSNPN and CDR2 SVGIG (reference sequence). CDR3 length: 15 amino acids.

The V gene is TRBV18, the J gene TRBJ1-2; 8 bases fit TRBD1. V lost 5 bases to trimming and J lost 6 bases; unmatched junction nucleotides: 5. The length of the CDR3 is 13 residues. Germline CDR1 KGHSH, CDR2 LQKENI. Here the CDR3 reads CASSRQGQDGYTF. The CDR3 DNA is TGTGCCAGCTCAAGACAGGGGCAGGATGGCTACACCTTC.

V and J are TRBV7-9 and TRBJ2-1; 8 bases agree with TRBD2. Germline CDR1 and CDR2: SEHNR and FQNEAQ (reference sequence). V dropped 3 bases and J dropped 3; count of bases not matched to a gene: 1. This CDR3 spans 14 amino acids. The CDR3 DNA is TGTGCCAGCAGCTTCCTAGCGGGCTACAATGAGCAGTTCTTC. This sequence encodes CASSFLAGYNEQFF.

The chain has TRBV28 and TRBJ1-5; 9 nucleotides align to TRBD1. Germline V gene lookup returns CDR1 MDHEN and CDR2 SYDVKM. The length of the CDR3 is 15 residues. The V segment lost 4 bases and the J segment 1 base; nucleotides outside the gene matches: 2. CDR3 region: CASSSGTGSNQPQHF. Here the CDR3 DNA reads TGTGCCAGCAGTTCCGGGACAGGGAGCAATCAGCCCCAGCATTTT.

The table lists this clone with a few counts. The rearrangement uses TRBV7-2 and TRBJ2-3, with TRBD2 identical over 15 bases. The V gene's germline CDR1 is SGHTA and CDR2 FQGNSA. The CDR3 extends over 16 amino acids. The junction had 2 bases not matched to a gene; V was cut back by 2 bases and J by 5 bases. The CDR3 spells CASSLRTSGRVDTQYF. CDR3 sequence (DNA): TGTGCCAGCAGCTTAAGGACTAGCGGGAGGGTAGATACGCAGTATTTT. The variable domain in full, completed from reference TRBV7-2 and TRBJ2-3, reads GAGVSQSPSNKVTEKGKDVELRCDPISGHTALYWYRQSLGQGLEFLIYFQGNSAPDKSGLPSDRFSAERTGGSVSTLTIQRTQQEDSAVYLCASSLRTSGRVDTQYFGPGTRLTVL.

This rearrangement joins TRBV19 to TRBJ1-2, with 10 bases lining up with TRBD1. CDR1 LNHDA and CDR2 SQIVND come from the germline V gene (reference sequence). Trimming cost V 8 bases and J 4 bases; bases outside gene matches: 7. This CDR3 is 14 amino acids long. The chain's CDR3 is CASGQDRGVYGYTF. CDR3 bases: TGTGCCAGTGGCCAGGACAGGGGGGTCTATGGCTACACCTTC.

This rearrangement joins TRBV19 to TRBJ1-5; D possibly corresponds to TRBD1 (6 bases). The CDR3 runs to 13 residues. V shed 6 bases and J shed 3 bases, with 9 bases lying between them. CDR1 and CDR2 (germline): LNHDA, SQIVND (reference sequence). For the CDR3, the DNA is TGTGCCAGTAGAGGACAGTACAATCAGCCCCAGCATTTT. Translation: CASRGQYNQPQHF.

The CDR3 nucleotides read TGTGCCAGCAGTCCCCCCCGAGCCCAGGCGAACACTGAAGCTTTCTTT. Protein: CASSPPRAQANTEAFF. The J gene is TRBJ1-1, the V gene TRBV6-6; D uncertain. Trimming took 5 bases from V and 1 from J, leaving 17 bases between them. The CDR3 consists of 16 residues. The germline V gene encodes CDR1 MNHNY and CDR2 SVGAGI (reference sequence).

As regards this clone: This CDR3 is missing its conserved last phenylalanine or tryptophan, likely due to a read error. This chain links TRBV2 with TRBJ1-1; 8 bases align to TRBD1. Trimming at V came to 7 bases and at J to 6 bases, leaving 4 bases not matched to a gene. CDR3 length: 12 amino acids. Germline V gene data show CDR1 as SNHLY and CDR2 as FYNNEI. The DNA for the CDR3 is TGTGCCAGCACCCTGACAGGGGCTGAAGCTTTCCTT. Translation: CASTLTGAEAFL.

The J gene is TRBJ1-2, the V gene TRBV28; 8 bases line up with TRBD1. Trimming took 6 bases from V and 6 from J; bases not matched to a gene: 9. Germline V gives CDR1 MDHEN, CDR2 SYDVKM. The CDR3 runs 14 residues. The CDR3 DNA follows: TGTGCCAGCAGCTGGACAGGGACCTCGGATGGCTACACCTTC. Translation: CASSWTGTSDGYTF.

V gene TRBV18 combines with J gene TRBJ2-3, with 13 nucleotides matching TRBD2. Trimming at V came to 2 bases and at J to 5 bases, leaving 4 bases not matched to a gene. The CDR3 totals 16 residues. Germline loops: CDR1 KGHSH, CDR2 LQKENI. The CDR3 nucleotides are TGTGCCAGCTCACCAGGGACTAGCGGGACTGGAGATACGCAGTATTTT. Protein sequence: CASSPGTSGTGDTQYF.

The table lists this clone with a few counts. The chain is built from TRBV18 and TRBJ1-1, with D perhaps TRBD1 (5 bases). V was trimmed by 5 bases and J by 7 bases, leaving 11 bases between them. CDR3 length: 12 residues. CDR1 and CDR2 (germline): KGHSH, LQKENI. CDR3 in amino acids: CASSEGGHEAFF. As DNA, the CDR3 is TGTGCCAGCTCAGAAGGTGGACATGAAGCTTTCTTT.

The J gene is TRBJ1-2, the V gene TRBV5-8; TRBD1 matches at 7 bases. Germline V gene data show CDR1 as SGHTS and CDR2 as YDEGEE. The J segment lost 4 bases and the V segment lost 0 bases, leaving 3 bases of the junction unmatched. This CDR3 spans 14 amino acids. DNA of the CDR3: TGTGCCAGCAGCTTGGCCGCAGGGGGCTATGGCTACACCTTC. Translating gives CASSLAAGGYGYTF.

This clone turned up a few times. The gene calls are TRBV7-3 and TRBJ2-2; 8 bases align to TRBD1. The germline gives CDR1 SGHTA, CDR2 FQGTGA. V trimming: 6 bases; J trimming: 8 bases; junction bases outside the gene matches: 8. The CDR3 is 14 amino acids. CDR3: CASSFGQGIGELFF. CDR3 DNA: TGTGCCAGCAGTTTTGGACAGGGAATAGGGGAGCTGTTTTTT.

The J gene is TRBJ2-1, the V gene TRBV19; TRBD2 agrees at 9 bases. Trimming removed 6 bases from V and 8 bases from J; junction bases left unmatched: 11. From germline, CDR1 is LNHDA and CDR2 SQIVND (reference sequence). CDR3 size: 15 residues. In DNA form, the CDR3 reads TGTGCCAGTAGGGTCGGGCTAGCGGGGAGATATGAGCAGTTCTTC. Amino acids: CASRVGLAGRYEQFF.

The chain has TRBV30 and TRBJ2-5; D uncertain. The V and J ends lost 1 base and 1 base respectively, with 10 bases between them. Germline lookup yields CDR1 GTSNPN and CDR2 SVGIG (reference sequence). The CDR3 extends over 14 amino acids. For the CDR3, the DNA is TGTGCCTGGAGTGCAAGGCGGAGCCAAGAGACCCAGTACTTC. Translation gives CAWSARRSQETQYF.

This chain links TRBV18 with TRBJ2-5; 12 bases agree with TRBD2. Germline V gives CDR1 KGHSH, CDR2 LQKENI. After removal of 6 bases from V and 3 bases from J, the junction contained 5 bases not matched to a gene. CDR3 length equals 15 residues. CDR3 in DNA: TGTGCCAGCTCCCTGACTAGCGGGAGTGAAGAGACCCAGTACTTC. Translating it yields CASSLTSGSEETQYF.

In regard to this clone: One end of the junction does not line up with germline, which may come from a read error. The chain joins TRBV6-5 to TRBJ2-5, with 8 bases lining up with TRBD1. The assigned J gene may be wrong: the sequence end matches TRBJ2-7 better. CDR3 length equals 15 residues. Germline V CDR1 and CDR2: MNHEY, SVGAGI. The CDR3 loop reads CAGSYGVDRAYEQYF. The CDR3 bases are TGTGCCGGCAGTTACGGGGTGGACAGGGCCTACGAGCAGTACTTC.

This clone has only one observation. The V gene is TRBV9, the J gene TRBJ2-6, with D possibly TRBD1 on 5 matching bases. V lost 4 bases to trimming and J lost 5 bases, with 13 bases between them. Germline V gene data show CDR1 as SGDLS and CDR2 as YYNGEE. This CDR3 has 15 amino acids. CDR3 nucleotide sequence: TGTGCCAGCAGCTCGGAAGGGGCTCGGGCCAACGTCCTGACTTTC. It specifies CASSSEGARANVLTF. The entire variable domain, with the rest obtained from reference TRBV9 and TRBJ2-6, is as follows: DSGVTQTPKHLITATGQRVTLRCSPRSGDLSVYWYQQSLDQGLQFLIQYYNGEERAKGNILERFSAQQFPDLHSELNLSSLELGDSALYFCASSSEGARANVLTFGAGSRLTVL.

This clone was observed a few times. The rearrangement uses TRBV7-9 and TRBJ1-1, with 7 bases fitting TRBD1. The J segment lost 1 base and the V segment lost 4 bases, leaving 3 bases of the junction unmatched. Germline V gene lookup returns CDR1 SEHNR and CDR2 FQNEAQ (reference sequence). The CDR3 loop spans 14 amino acids. CDR3 DNA: TGTGCCAGCAGCTGGAACAGGGGGAACACTGAAGCTTTCTTT. Its translation: CASSWNRGNTEAFF.

DNA of the CDR3: TGTGCCAGCAGCCCAGAAGCAGGGGTGAACACTGAAGCTTTCTTT. Residues: CASSPEAGVNTEAFF. This sequence joins TRBV7-9 and TRBJ1-1; possibly TRBD1 for D (6 bases). The CDR3 totals 15 residues. Trimming pared 5 bases from V and 0 bases from J, leaving 13 bases between. Germline V CDR1 and CDR2: SEHNR, FQNEAQ (reference sequence).

The V and J genes are TRBV7-3 and TRBJ2-3, with D uncertain. CDR3 size: 13 residues. The germline CDR1 and CDR2 sequences are SGHTA and FQGTGA. V was clipped by 0 bases and J by 6 bases, with 7 bases between them. For the CDR3, the DNA is TGTGCCAGCAGCTTAACGCTTCGGGATACGCAGTATTTT. Translating gives CASSLTLRDTQYF. Filled out from reference TRBV7-3 and TRBJ2-3, the complete variable domain reads GAGVSQTPSNKVTEKGKYVELRCDPISGHTALYWYRQSLGQGPEFLIYFQGTGAADDSGLPNDRFFAVRPEGSVSTLKIQRTERGDSAVYLCASSLTLRDTQYFGPGTRLTVL.

This rearrangement joins TRBV7-8 to TRBJ1-4; TRBD1 agrees at 7 bases. This CDR3 is 15 amino acids long. V gave up 5 bases and J gave up 10 bases; unmatched junction bases: 13. Germline values: CDR1 SGHVS, CDR2 FQNEAQ. CDR3 DNA sequence: TGTGCCAGCAGCCGAGATGCACAGGGGCCTGGAAAACTGTTTTTT. Residues: CASSRDAQGPGKLFF.